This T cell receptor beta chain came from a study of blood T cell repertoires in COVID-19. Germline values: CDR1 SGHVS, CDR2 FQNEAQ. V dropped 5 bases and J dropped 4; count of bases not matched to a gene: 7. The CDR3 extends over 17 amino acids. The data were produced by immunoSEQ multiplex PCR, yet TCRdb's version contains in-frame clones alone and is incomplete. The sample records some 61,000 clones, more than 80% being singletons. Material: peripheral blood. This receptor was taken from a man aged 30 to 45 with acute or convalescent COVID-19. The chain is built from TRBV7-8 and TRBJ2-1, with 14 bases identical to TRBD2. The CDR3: CASSETSGRASYNEQFF. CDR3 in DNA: TGTGCCAGCAGCGAGACTAGCGGGAGGGCAAGTTACAATGAGCAGTTCTTC. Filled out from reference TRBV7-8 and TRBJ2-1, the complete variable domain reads GAGVSQSPRYKVAKRGQDVALRCDPISGHVSLFWYQQALGQGPEFLTYFQNEAQLDKSGLPSDRFFAERPEGSVSTLKIQRTQQEDSAVYLCASSETSGRASYNEQFFGPGTRLTVL.